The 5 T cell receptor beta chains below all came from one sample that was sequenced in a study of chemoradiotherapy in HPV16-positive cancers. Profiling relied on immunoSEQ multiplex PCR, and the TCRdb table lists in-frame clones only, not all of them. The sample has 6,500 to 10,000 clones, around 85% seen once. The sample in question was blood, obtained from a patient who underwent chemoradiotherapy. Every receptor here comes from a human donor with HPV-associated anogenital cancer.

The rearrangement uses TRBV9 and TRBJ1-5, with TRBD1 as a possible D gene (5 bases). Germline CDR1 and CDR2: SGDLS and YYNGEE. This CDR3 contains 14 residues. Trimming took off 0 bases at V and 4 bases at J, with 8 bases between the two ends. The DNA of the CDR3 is TGTGCCAGCAGCGTAGCCGGGGGGAATCAGCCCCAGCATTTT. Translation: CASSVAGGNQPQHF.

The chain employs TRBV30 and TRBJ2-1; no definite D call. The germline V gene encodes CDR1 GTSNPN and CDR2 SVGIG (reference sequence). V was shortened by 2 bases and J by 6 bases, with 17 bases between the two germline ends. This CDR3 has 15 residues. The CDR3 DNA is TGTGCCTGGAGTAGTATAGACCGTATAGTCAATGAGCAGTTCTTC. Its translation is CAWSSIDRIVNEQFF.

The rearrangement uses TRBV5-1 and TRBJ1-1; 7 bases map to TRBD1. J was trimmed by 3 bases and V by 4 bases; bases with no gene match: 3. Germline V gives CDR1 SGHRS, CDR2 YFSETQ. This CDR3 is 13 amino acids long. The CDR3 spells CASSPRGYTEAFF. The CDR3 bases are TGCGCCAGCAGCCCCAGGGGGTACACTGAAGCTTTCTTT.

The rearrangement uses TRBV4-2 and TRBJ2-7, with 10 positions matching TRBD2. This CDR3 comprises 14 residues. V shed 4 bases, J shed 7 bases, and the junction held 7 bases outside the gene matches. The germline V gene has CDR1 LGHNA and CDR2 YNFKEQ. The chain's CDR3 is CASSPPGLAREQYF. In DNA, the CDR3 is TGTGCCAGCAGCCCCCCGGGACTAGCGAGGGAGCAGTACTTC.

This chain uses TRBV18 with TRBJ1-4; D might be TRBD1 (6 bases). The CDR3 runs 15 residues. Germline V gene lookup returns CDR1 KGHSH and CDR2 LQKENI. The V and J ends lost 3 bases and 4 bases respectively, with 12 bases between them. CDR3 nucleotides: TGTGCCAGCTCACCCAACAGGGCAGATAATGAAAAACTGTTTTTT. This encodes CASSPNRADNEKLFF.